These 6 T cell receptor beta chains were sequenced from one sample in a study of identical twins. TCRdb recomputed calls from the 5' RACE reads with MiXCR, one row per CDR3 protein. The table records some 500,000 distinct CDR3 sequences, about 20% of them present only once. These data also formed part of another study, on T cells expressing NK-cell markers.

Sequencing was carried out using CD4+ T cells sorted from blood. The source is a woman under 30 in good health.

J is TRBJ1-2 and V is TRBV10-3, with a weak D call TRBD1 (5 bases). V dropped 0 bases and J dropped 4 bases, with 18 bases sitting between them. Per the germline V gene, CDR1 is ENHRY and CDR2 is SYGVKD. The CDR3 consists of 17 residues. The DNA of the CDR3 is TGTGCCATCAGTGAGTCGAGGGGAACCCGTCTAATCTATGGCTACACCTTC. Residues: CAISESRGTRLIYGYTF.

The chain links TRBV12-3 or TRBV12-4 to TRBJ1-3, with D uncertain. The CDR3 runs to 13 residues. Trimming shortened V by 7 bases and J by 4 bases, and 11 bases separated the two germline ends. The CDR3 region has the DNA TGTGCCAGCACGAATCCAGCCGGAAACACCATATATTTT. Protein sequence: CASTNPAGNTIYF.

Only a few counts were recorded for this clonotype. V and J are TRBV7-2 and TRBJ1-6; 7 bases are shared with TRBD1. V dropped 7 bases and J dropped 14; count of bases not matched to a gene: 8. CDR3 length: 12 amino acids. Germline V gene data show CDR1 as SGHTA and CDR2 as FQGNSA. The CDR3 region has the DNA TGTGCCAGCACCCGACAGGGAACGGCCCTCCACTTT. Protein sequence: CASTRQGTALHF.

There are a few counts of this clonotype. This chain joins TRBV6-4 and TRBJ1-6; D might be TRBD1 (6 bases). The V end lost 6 bases, the J end lost 10 bases, and 16 bases lay between the germline ends. The CDR3 covers 14 residues. Germline CDR1 MRHNA, CDR2 SNTAGT. The CDR3 is CASRNTGLGSPLHF. The CDR3 DNA follows: TGTGCCAGCAGAAATACAGGGTTGGGATCACCCCTCCACTTT.

The rearrangement joins TRBV9 to TRBJ2-7; 12 bases are a match to TRBD1. After removal of 3 bases from V and 9 bases from J, the junction contained 7 bases not matched to a gene. Germline values: CDR1 SGDLS, CDR2 YYNGEE. CDR3 length: 14 residues. DNA for the CDR3: TGTGCCAGCAGCGACCGGGACAGGGGGCTTACGCAGTACTTC. Translating it yields CASSDRDRGLTQYF.

This clonotype was seen only a few times. The chain joins TRBV29-1 to TRBJ1-5; 9 bases map to TRBD1. The CDR3 runs 13 residues. V lost 5 bases and J lost 6; bases outside the gene matches: 5. The germline CDR1 and CDR2 sequences are SQVTM and ANQGSEA. The CDR3 DNA reads as TGCAGCGTTAGGGACAGGGAAACTCAGCCCCAGCATTTT. Translating it yields CSVRDRETQPQHF. Filled out from reference TRBV29-1 and TRBJ1-5, the complete variable domain reads SAVISQKPSRDICQRGTSLTIQCQVDSQVTMMFWYRQQPGQSLTLIATANQGSEATYESGFVIDKFPISRPNLTFSTLTVSNMSPEDSSIYLCSVRDRETQPQHFGDGTRLSIL.